This TCR beta chain was identified in a study of vaccination and CD4 T cells after COVID-19. With respect to this clonotype: The antigen is undetermined.

The assay that was used to sequence DNA from cultured CD4+ T cells was the Oncomine TCR Beta short-read assay. Once CD4+ T cells had been cultured, genomic DNA was extracted from them. TCRdb recomputed calls from the PCR reads with MiXCR, one row per CDR3 protein. Of around 10,000 distinct CDR3 sequences in the sample, under 40% were seen once. Germline V gives CDR1 SQVTM, CDR2 ANQGSEA. CDR3 length equals 13 residues. J was trimmed by 3 bases and V by 1 base; bases with no gene match: 2. Documented treatment: approximately 9-day PBMC culture with coronavirus spike peptide pools or control peptides (ViraFEST assay). CD4+ T cells of the unexposed donor were collected before the COVID-19 pandemic (2011-2018).

The sequenced sample was CD4+ T cells from blood, cultured in vitro. The receptor's source is a human donor in good health. The rearrangement links TRBV29-1 to TRBJ2-7; 8 positions agree with TRBD2. The CDR3 DNA follows: TGCAGCGTTGAAGGGCTAGCGGGCTACGAGCAGTACTTC. Translated: CSVEGLAGYEQYF.